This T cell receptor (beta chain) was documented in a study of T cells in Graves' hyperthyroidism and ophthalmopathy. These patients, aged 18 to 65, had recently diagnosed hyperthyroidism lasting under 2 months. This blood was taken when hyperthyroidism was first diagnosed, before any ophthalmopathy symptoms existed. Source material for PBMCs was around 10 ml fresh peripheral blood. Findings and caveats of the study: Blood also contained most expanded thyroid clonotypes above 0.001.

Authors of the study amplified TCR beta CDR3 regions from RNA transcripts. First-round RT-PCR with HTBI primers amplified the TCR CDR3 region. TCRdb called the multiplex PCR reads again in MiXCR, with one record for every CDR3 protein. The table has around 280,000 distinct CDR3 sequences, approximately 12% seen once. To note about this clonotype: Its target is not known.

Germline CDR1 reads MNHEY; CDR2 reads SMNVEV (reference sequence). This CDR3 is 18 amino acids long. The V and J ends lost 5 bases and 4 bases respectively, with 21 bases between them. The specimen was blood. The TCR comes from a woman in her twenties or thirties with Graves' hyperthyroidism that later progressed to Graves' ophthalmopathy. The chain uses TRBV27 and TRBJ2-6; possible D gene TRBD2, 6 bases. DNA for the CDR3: TGTGCCAGCAGTCCACTCGGAATGACGGGAGTCGGGGCCAACGTCCTGACTTTC. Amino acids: CASSPLGMTGVGANVLTF.